This passage covers 13 T cell receptor beta chains from one sample sequenced in a study of blood T cell repertoires in COVID-19 (dated by TCRdb to the early 2020s). The library was built by means of the immunoSEQ multiplex PCR assay. TCRdb holds this immuneACCESS table with in-frame rearrangements only. Some clones are missing; in checked studies, unresolved V genes explain under half, and the rest has no known cause. The sample profile shows 300,000 to 450,000 clones; 70% to 90% of them were found once. Approximately 3% of the sample belongs to the ten largest clones. The material sequenced was peripheral blood. The receptors here all came from a woman between 25 and 40 years old with COVID-19, enrolled during active disease.

The CDR3 DNA follows: TGTGCCAGCAGCCATCTTTCGACAGGGGGCGCGGATTCACCCCTCCACTTT. Translation gives CASSHLSTGGADSPLHF. This chain joins TRBV3-1 (or the pseudogene TRBV3-2) and TRBJ1-6, with TRBD1 matching over 10 bases. This CDR3 is built from 17 residues. J was trimmed by 8 bases and V by 3 bases; bases with no gene match: 10. Germline CDR1 LGHDT, CDR2 YNNKEL (reference sequence).

The chain couples TRBV7-9 to TRBJ2-7; perhaps TRBD1 as D (6 bases). The CDR3 length is 17 residues. Germline CDR1 is SEHNR and CDR2 is FQNEAQ (reference sequence). Trimming left V 3 bases short and J 6 bases short, with 24 bases between. CDR3 loop: CASSFAQGVKPRGEQYF. In DNA, the CDR3 is TGTGCCAGCAGCTTCGCCCAAGGGGTAAAACCCAGGGGCGAGCAGTACTTC.

This clone came up once. This sequence joins TRBV27 and TRBJ1-5; tentatively, D is TRBD1 (6 bases). With 6 bases removed from V and 3 bases from J, the gap between germline ends came to 9 bases. There are 13 residues in the CDR3. Germline assignment: CDR1 MNHEY and CDR2 SMNVEV (reference sequence). The CDR3 is CASRDSLNQPQHF. CDR3 bases: TGTGCCAGCAGGGACAGCCTCAATCAGCCCCAGCATTTT.

The chain combines TRBV19 with TRBJ2-2, with 10 nucleotides matching TRBD1. CDR3 size: 17 residues. CDR1 is LNHDA and CDR2 is SQIVND in the germline V gene (reference sequence). Losses at the gene ends were 4 bases for V and 7 bases for J; bases not matched to a gene: 12. The CDR3 loop is CASSTRRRQGASGELFF. The DNA of the CDR3 is TGTGCCAGTAGTACCCGAAGAAGACAGGGGGCTAGCGGGGAGCTGTTTTTT.

The J gene is TRBJ2-2, the V gene TRBV19; TRBD1 is a possible D gene (5 bases). The CDR3 has 15 amino acids. V lost 5 bases and J lost 8, with 18 bases in between. Germline CDR1 and CDR2: LNHDA and SQIVND (reference sequence). The CDR3 DNA reads TGTGCCAGTAGTCCCAGTGTCAGCGCAGGGGGGGAGCTGTTTTTT. Translating gives CASSPSVSAGGELFF.

The chain couples TRBV28 to TRBJ1-2, with 10 bases lining up with TRBD1. Looked up from germline, CDR1 is MDHEN and CDR2 is SYDVKM. The CDR3 runs to 14 residues. Unmatched junction bases numbered 9, after V lost 7 bases and J lost 7 bases. The CDR3 loop reads CASTRDRGLSGYTF. For the CDR3, the DNA is TGTGCCAGCACTCGGGACAGGGGATTAAGTGGCTACACCTTC.

The rearrangement links TRBV6-2 or TRBV6-3 to TRBJ2-3; D perhaps matches TRBD2 (6 bases). The ends were cut back, 4 bases at V and 3 bases at J, with 17 bases in the middle. The germline CDR1 and CDR2 sequences are MNHEY and SVGEGT. CDR3 length: 16 amino acids. CDR3 sequence (DNA): TGTGCCAGCAGTTTAGGAGGGGTCAGAGGAACAGATACGCAGTATTTT. This encodes CASSLGGVRGTDTQYF.

The chain employs TRBV7-9 and TRBJ2-3, with 10 bases that match TRBD1. Looked up from germline, CDR1 is SEHNR and CDR2 is FQNEAQ (reference sequence). V was pared by 2 bases and J by 3 bases, with 2 bases of the junction left unmatched. This CDR3 spans 15 amino acids. In DNA, the CDR3 is TGTGCCAGCAGCTTACGGACAGGGGGTACAGATACGCAGTATTTT. Amino acids: CASSLRTGGTDTQYF.

This chain links TRBV4-1 with TRBJ2-7; 8 bases align to TRBD2. This CDR3 is 17 amino acids long. In germline, CDR1 is MGHRA, CDR2 YSYEKL. V was clipped by 1 base and J by 7 bases; unmatched bases: 15. CDR3 in amino acids: CASSQGMAGGGSGEQYF. CDR3 in DNA: TGCGCCAGCAGCCAAGGGATGGCAGGCGGGGGGTCTGGGGAGCAGTACTTC.

For the CDR3, the DNA is TGTGCCAGCAGTTCCCCGGGACAGAGCTCCTACGAGCAGTACTTC. Translating gives CASSSPGQSSYEQYF. The chain links TRBV7-2 to TRBJ2-7; TRBD1 matches at 7 bases. Germline values: CDR1 SGHTA, CDR2 FQGNSA. CDR3 length: 15 residues. Trimming removed 6 bases from V and 0 bases from J; junction bases left unmatched: 8.

The V gene is TRBV2, the J gene TRBJ2-3; 8 nucleotides match TRBD1. Germline V CDR1 and CDR2: SNHLY, FYNNEI. V was clipped by 7 bases and J by 4 bases; unmatched bases: 7. The CDR3 runs 14 residues. The CDR3 loop reads CASKSGQGPDTQYF. The CDR3, as DNA: TGTGCCAGCAAGAGCGGACAGGGACCAGATACGCAGTATTTT.

The rearrangement uses TRBV12-3 or TRBV12-4 and TRBJ2-1; 7 bases map to TRBD2. This CDR3 is 13 amino acids long. The V and J ends lost 9 bases and 5 bases, in that order; junction bases with no gene match: 7. This CDR3 is CASKRDYHNEQFF. The CDR3 nucleotides are TGTGCCAGTAAGAGGGACTATCACAATGAGCAGTTCTTC.

The chain recombines TRBV5-3 with TRBJ2-3; possible D gene TRBD2, 6 bases. TRBV5-3 is sorted into the ORF group, with uncertain function. The V end lost 1 base, the J end lost 2 bases, and 14 bases lay between the germline ends. The CDR3 contains 16 residues. The chain's CDR3 is CARSLRASEYTDTQYF. Written as DNA, the CDR3 is TGTGCCAGAAGCTTGAGGGCTAGCGAATACACAGATACGCAGTATTTT.